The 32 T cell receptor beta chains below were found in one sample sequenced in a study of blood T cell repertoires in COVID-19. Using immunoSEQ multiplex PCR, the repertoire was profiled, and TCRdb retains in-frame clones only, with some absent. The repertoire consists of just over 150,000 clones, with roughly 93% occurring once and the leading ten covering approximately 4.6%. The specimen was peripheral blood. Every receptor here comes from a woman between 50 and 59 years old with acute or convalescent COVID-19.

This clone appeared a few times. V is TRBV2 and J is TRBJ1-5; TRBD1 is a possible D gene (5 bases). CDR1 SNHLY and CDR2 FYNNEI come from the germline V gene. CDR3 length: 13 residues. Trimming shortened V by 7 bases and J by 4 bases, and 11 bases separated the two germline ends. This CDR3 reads CASNEGRNQPQHF. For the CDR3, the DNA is TGTGCCAGCAACGAGGGGAGGAATCAGCCCCAGCATTTT.

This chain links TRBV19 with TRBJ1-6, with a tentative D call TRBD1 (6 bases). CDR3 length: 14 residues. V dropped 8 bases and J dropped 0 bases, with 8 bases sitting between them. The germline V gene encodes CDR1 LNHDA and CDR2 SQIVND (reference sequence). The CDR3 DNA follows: TGTGCCAGTCTGGACAGCTCCTATAATTCACCCCTCCACTTT. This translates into CASLDSSYNSPLHF.

CDR3 nucleotide sequence: TGTGCCAGCAGTCGACAGATTGCAACTAATGAAAAACTGTTTTTT. As protein: CASSRQIATNEKLFF. The chain combines TRBV6-5 with TRBJ1-4; perhaps TRBD1 as D (5 bases). V lost 5 bases and J 0 bases, leaving 10 bases between the germline ends. This CDR3 region has 15 residues. Germline V gene data show CDR1 as MNHEY and CDR2 as SVGAGI.

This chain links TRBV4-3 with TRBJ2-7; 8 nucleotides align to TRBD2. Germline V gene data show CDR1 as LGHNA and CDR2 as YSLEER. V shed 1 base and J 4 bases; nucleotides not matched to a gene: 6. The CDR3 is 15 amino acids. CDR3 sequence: CASSQVISGSYEQYF. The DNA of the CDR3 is TGCGCCAGCAGCCAAGTGATAAGCGGGAGTTACGAGCAGTACTTC.

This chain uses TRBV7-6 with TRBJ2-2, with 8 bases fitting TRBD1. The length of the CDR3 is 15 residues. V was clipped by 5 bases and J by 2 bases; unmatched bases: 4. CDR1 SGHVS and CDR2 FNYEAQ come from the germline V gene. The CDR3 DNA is TGTGCCAGCAGCGACAGGGGATTTAACACCGGGGAGCTGTTTTTT. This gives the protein CASSDRGFNTGELFF.

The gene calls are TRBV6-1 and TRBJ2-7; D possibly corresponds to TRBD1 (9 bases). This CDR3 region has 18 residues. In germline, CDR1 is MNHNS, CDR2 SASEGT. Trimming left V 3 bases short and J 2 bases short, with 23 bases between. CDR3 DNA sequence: TGTGCCAGCAGTGATAGGGTAGCGGGACAGGGCCTCACCTACGAGCAGTACTTC. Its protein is CASSDRVAGQGLTYEQYF.

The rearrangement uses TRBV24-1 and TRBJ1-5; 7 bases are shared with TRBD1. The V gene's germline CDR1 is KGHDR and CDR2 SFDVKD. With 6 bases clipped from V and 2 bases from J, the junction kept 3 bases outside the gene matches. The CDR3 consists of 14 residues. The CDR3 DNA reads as TGTGCCACCAGTTTAACAGGGGGCAATCAGCCCCAGCATTTT. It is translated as CATSLTGGNQPQHF.

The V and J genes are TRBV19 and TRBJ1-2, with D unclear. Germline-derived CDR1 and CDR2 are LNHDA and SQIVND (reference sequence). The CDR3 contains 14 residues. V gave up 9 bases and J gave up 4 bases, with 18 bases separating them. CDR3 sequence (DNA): TGTGCCAGATGGGTCTCGGGGAGCAGCTATGGCTACACCTTC. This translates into CARWVSGSSYGYTF.

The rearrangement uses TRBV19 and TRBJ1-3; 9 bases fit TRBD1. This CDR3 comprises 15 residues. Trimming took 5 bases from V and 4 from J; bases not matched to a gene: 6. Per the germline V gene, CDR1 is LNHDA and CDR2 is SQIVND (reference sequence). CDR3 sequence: CASSPLGQGGNTIYF. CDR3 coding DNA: TGTGCCAGTAGTCCTCTTGGACAGGGGGGAAACACCATATATTTT.

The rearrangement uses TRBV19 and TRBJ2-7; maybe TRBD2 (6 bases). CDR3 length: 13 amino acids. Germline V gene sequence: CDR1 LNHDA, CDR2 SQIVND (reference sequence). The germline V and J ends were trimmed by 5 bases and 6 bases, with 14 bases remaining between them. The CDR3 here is CASSSLEGSEQYF. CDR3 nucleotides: TGTGCCAGTAGTTCACTGGAGGGTTCCGAGCAGTACTTC.

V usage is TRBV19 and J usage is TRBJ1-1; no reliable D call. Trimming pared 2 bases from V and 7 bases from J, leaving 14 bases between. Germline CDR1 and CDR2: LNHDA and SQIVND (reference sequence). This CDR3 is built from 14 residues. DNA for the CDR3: TGTGCCAGTAGTATAAGAGGAAGGCAGTTTGAAGCTTTCTTT. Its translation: CASSIRGRQFEAFF.

The CDR3 bases are TGTGCCAGCTCACCGGGACTAGCGGGAGCGAACAATGAGCAGTTCTTC. Translating it yields CASSPGLAGANNEQFF. V is TRBV18 and J is TRBJ2-1; 14 nucleotides match TRBD2. This CDR3 region has 16 residues. Trimming at V came to 3 bases and at J to 5 bases, leaving 3 bases not matched to a gene. Germline assignment: CDR1 KGHSH and CDR2 LQKENI.

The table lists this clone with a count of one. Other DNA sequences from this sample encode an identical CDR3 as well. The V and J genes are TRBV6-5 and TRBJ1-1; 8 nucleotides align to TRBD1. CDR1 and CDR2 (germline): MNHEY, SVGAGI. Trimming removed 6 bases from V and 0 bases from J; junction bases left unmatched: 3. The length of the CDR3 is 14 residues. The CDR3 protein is CASSRTGMNTEAFF. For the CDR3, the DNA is TGTGCCAGCAGCCGGACAGGGATGAACACTGAAGCTTTCTTT.

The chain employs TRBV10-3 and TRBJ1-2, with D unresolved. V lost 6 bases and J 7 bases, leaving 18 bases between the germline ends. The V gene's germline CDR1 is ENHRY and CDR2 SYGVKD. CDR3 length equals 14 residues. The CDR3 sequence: CAISPQETYGGYTF. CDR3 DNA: TGTGCCATCAGCCCCCAGGAAACTTATGGTGGCTACACCTTC.

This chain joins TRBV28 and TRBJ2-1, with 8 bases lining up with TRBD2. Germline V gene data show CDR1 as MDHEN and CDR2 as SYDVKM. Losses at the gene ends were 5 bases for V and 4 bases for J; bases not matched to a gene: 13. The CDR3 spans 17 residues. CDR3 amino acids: CASSLSTGGGRYNEQFF. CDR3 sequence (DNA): TGTGCCAGCAGTCTCTCGACCGGGGGGGGTCGATACAATGAGCAGTTCTTC.

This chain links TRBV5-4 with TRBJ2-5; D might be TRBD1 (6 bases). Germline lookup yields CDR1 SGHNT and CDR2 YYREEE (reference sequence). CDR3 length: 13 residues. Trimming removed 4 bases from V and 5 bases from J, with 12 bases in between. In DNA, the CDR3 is TGTGCCAGCAGCGGACAGCGATATGAGACCCAGTACTTC. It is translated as CASSGQRYETQYF. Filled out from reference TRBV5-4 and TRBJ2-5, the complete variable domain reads ETGVTQSPTHLIKTRGQQVTLRCSSQSGHNTVSWYQQALGQGPQFIFQYYREEENGRGNFPPRFSGLQFPNYSSELNVNALELDDSALYLCASSGQRYETQYFGPGTRLLVL.

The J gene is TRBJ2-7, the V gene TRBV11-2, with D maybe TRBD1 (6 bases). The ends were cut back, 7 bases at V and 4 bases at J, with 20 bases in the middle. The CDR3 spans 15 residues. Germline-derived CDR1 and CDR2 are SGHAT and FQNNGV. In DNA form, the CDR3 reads TGTGCCAGCAACCGTCCGTTTGGCGGACAGTACGAGCAGTACTTC. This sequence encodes CASNRPFGGQYEQYF.

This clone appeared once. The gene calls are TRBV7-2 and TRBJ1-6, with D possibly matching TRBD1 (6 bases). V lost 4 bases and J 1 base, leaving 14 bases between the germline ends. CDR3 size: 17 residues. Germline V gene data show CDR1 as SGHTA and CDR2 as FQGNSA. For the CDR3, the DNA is TGTGCCAGCAGCTCACACAGGGAGGGTTCCTATAATTCACCCCTCCACTTT. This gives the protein CASSSHREGSYNSPLHF.

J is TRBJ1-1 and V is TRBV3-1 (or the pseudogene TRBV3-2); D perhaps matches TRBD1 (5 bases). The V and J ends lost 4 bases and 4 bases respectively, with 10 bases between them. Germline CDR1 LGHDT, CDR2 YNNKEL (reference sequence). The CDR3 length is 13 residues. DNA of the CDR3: TGTGCCAGCAGCCGGGCGGGGGGCACTGAAGCTTTCTTT. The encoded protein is CASSRAGGTEAFF.

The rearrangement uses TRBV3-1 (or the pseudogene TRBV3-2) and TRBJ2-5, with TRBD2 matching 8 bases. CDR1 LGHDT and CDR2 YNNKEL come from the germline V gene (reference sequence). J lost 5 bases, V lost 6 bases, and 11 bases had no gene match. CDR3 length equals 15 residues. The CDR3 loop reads CASSYTGTRIETQYF. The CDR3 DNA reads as TGTGCCAGCAGTTACACCGGGACTAGGATTGAGACCCAGTACTTC.

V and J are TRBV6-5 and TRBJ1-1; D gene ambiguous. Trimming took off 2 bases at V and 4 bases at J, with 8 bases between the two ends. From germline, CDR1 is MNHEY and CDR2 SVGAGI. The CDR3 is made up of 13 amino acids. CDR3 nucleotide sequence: TGTGCCAGCAGTTACGGGCAGAGCACTGAAGCTTTCTTT. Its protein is CASSYGQSTEAFF.

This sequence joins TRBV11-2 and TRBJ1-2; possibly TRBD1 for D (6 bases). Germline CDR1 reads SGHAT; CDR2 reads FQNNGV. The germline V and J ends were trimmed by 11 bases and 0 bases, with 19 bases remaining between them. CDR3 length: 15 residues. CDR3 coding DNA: TGTGCCGGCTCCGCCTATACAGGGTCTAACTATGGCTACACCTTC. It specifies CAGSAYTGSNYGYTF.

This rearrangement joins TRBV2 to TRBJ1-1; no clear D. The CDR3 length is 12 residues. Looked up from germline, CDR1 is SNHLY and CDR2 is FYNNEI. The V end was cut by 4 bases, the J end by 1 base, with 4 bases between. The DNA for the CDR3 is TGTGCCAGCAGTGTGGCGAACACTGAAGCTTTCTTT. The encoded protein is CASSVANTEAFF.

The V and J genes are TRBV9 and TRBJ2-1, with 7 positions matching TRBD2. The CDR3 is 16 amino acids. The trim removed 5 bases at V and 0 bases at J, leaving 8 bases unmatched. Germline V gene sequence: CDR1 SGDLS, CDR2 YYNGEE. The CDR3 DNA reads TGTGCCAGCAGTATACTTTCGGGGGGCTCCTACAATGAGCAGTTCTTC. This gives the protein CASSILSGGSYNEQFF. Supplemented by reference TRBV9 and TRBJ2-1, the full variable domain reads DSGVTQTPKHLITATGQRVTLRCSPRSGDLSVYWYQQSLDQGLQFLIQYYNGEERAKGNILERFSAQQFPDLHSELNLSSLELGDSALYFCASSILSGGSYNEQFFGPGTRLTVL.

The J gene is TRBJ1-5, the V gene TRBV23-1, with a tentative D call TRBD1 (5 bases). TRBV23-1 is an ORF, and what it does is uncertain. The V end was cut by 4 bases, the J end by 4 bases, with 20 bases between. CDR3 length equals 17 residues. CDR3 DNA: TGCGCCAGCAGTCCGGCACTGACAGTGGACGCGAATCAGCCCCAGCATTTT. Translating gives CASSPALTVDANQPQHF.

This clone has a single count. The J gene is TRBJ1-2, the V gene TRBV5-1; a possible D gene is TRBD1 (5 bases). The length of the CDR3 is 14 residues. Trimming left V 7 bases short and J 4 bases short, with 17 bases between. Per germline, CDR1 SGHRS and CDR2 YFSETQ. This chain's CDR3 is CASSEEGSPYGYTF. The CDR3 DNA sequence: TGCGCCAGCTCCGAGGAGGGGTCGCCCTATGGCTACACCTTC.

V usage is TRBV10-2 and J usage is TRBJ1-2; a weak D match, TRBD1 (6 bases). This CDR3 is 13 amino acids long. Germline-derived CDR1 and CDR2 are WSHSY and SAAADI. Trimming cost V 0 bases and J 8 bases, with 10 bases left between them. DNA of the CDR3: TGCGCCAGCAGTGAGTCCCAGGGGAGAGGCTACACCTTC. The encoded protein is CASSESQGRGYTF.

In DNA, the CDR3 is TGTGCCAGCAGTGACTACAGGGGTAGCAATCAGCCCCAGCATTTT. Its translation: CASSDYRGSNQPQHF. This chain links TRBV27 with TRBJ1-5, with 7 bases that match TRBD1. This CDR3 is 15 amino acids long. Germline loops: CDR1 MNHEY, CDR2 SMNVEV (reference sequence). After removal of 5 bases from V and 0 bases from J, the junction contained 4 bases not matched to a gene.

The DNA for the CDR3 is TGTGCCAGTAGTATTCGGGGGTATCGCTACAATGAGCAGTTCTTC. This translates into CASSIRGYRYNEQFF. The chain carries TRBV19 and TRBJ2-1; possible D gene TRBD2, 6 bases. The germline V and J ends were trimmed by 3 bases and 3 bases, with 12 bases remaining between them. Germline V gives CDR1 LNHDA, CDR2 SQIVND (reference sequence). CDR3 length equals 15 residues.

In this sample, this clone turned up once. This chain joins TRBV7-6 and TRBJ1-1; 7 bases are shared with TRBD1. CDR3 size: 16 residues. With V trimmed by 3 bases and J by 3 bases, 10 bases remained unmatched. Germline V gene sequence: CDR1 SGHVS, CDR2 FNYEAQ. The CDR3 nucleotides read TGTGCCAGCAGCTTTGAGGGGGCGCGGGGTGACACTGAAGCTTTCTTT. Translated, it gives CASSFEGARGDTEAFF. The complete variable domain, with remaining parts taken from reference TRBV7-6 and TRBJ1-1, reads GAGVSQSPRYKVTKRGQDVALRCDPISGHVSLYWYRQALGQGPEFLTYFNYEAQQDKSGLPNDRFSAERPEGSISTLTIQRTEQRDSAMYRCASSFEGARGDTEAFFGQGTRLTVV.

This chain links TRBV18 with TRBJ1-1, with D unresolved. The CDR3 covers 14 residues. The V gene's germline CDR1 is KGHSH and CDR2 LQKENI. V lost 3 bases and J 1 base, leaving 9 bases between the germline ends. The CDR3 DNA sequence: TGTGCCAGCTCACCCAAAGCGGGGAACACTGAAGCTTTCTTT. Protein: CASSPKAGNTEAFF.

The chain's CDR3 is CASSPRDRGGGAEAFF. In nucleotides, the CDR3 is TGTGCCAGCTCACCGAGGGACAGGGGCGGAGGGGCTGAAGCTTTCTTT. The chain joins TRBV18 to TRBJ1-1; 10 bases line up with TRBD1. Germline V gene lookup returns CDR1 KGHSH and CDR2 LQKENI. The CDR3 extends over 16 amino acids. V lost 3 bases and J lost 6; bases outside the gene matches: 10.